This T cell receptor beta chain was profiled in a study of CD8 T cells in Susac syndrome. The sequenced target, TCR beta, came from blood CD8+ and CD4+ T cells. V lost 1 base to trimming and J lost 0 bases; unmatched junction nucleotides: 5. Germline values: CDR1 LNHDA, CDR2 SQIVND (reference sequence). CDR3 length equals 17 residues. The RNA input was about 0.5 to 1 ug, and it was reverse transcribed with random hexamers. It was immunoSEQ multiplex PCR that amplified TCR beta CDR3 across 54 Vbeta and 13 Jbeta. TCRdb fed the immunoSEQ multiplex PCR reads into MiXCR, producing one record per CDR3 protein. The sample shows about 180,000 distinct CDR3 sequences, more than 90% of them seen only once.

The chain carries TRBV19 and TRBJ2-4; TRBD1 matches at 8 bases. The receptor was isolated from a human donor with multiple sclerosis. The sequenced material came from CD4+ T cells from PBMCs. CDR3 nucleotides: TGTGCCAGTAGTATAGTAGGACAGGGATTAGCCAAAAACATTCAGTACTTC. Its translation: CASSIVGQGLAKNIQYF.